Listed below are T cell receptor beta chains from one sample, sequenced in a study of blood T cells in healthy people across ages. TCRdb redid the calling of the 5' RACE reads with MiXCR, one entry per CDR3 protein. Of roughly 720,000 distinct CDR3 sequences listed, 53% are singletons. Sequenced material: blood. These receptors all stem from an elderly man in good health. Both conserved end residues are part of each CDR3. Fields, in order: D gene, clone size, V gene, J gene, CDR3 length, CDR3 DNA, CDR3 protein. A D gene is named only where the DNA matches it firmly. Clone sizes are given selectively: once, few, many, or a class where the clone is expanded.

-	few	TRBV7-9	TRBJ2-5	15	TGTGCCAGCAGCTTAGCGCGGAGGAGTGGAGAGACCCAGTACTTC	CASSLARRSGETQYF
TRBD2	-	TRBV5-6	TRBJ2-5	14	TGTGCCAGCAGCTCAAGCGGGAGGGGAGAGACCCAGTACTTC	CASSSSGRGETQYF
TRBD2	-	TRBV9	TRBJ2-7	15	TGTGCCAGCAGCGCCGGCAGCGGGACCTTCTACGAGCAGTACTTC	CASSAGSGTFYEQYF
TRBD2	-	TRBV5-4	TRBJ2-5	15	TGTGCCAGCAGCTCCGCTAGCGGAACCTTGGAGACCCAGTACTTC	CASSSASGTLETQYF
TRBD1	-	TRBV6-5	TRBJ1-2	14	TGTGCCAGCAGAACAACTACAGGGGGCTGGGGCTACACCTTC	CASRTTTGGWGYTF
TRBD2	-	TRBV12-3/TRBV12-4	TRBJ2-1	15	TGTGCCAGCAGATATGGGACTAGCGGGATCAATGAGCAGTTCTTC	CASRYGTSGINEQFF
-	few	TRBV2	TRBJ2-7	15	TGTGCCAGCAGTGAATGGGTAGGCAACTCCTACGAGCAGTACTTC	CASSEWVGNSYEQYF
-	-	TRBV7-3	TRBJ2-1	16	TGTGCCAGCAGCCGGAGTGACAGGCCAGGGATCGATGAGCAGTTCTTC	CASSRSDRPGIDEQFF
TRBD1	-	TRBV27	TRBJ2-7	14	TGTGCCAGCAGTTTTCAGGGGGCGCATTACGAGCAGTACTTC	CASSFQGAHYEQYF
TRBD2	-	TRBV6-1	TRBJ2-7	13	TGTGCCAGCTCACGGACTAGGATCTACGAGCAGTACTTC	CASSRTRIYEQYF
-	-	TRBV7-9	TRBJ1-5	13	TGTGCCAGCAGCTTAGGGCAGGCCAAGCCCCCGCATTTT	CASSLGQAKPPHF
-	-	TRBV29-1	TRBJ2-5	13	TGCAGCGTTACGGGACGGATCTTGAGAGAGCAGTACTTC	CSVTGRILREQYF
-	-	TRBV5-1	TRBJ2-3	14	TGCGCCAGCAGCTCCCGACCGGGGGCAGATACGCAGTATTTT	CASSSRPGADTQYF
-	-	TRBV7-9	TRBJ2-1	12	TGTGCCAGCAGCTTAGATGGGGTTGAGCAGTTCTTC	CASSLDGVEQFF
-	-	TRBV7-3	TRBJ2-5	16	TGTGCCAGCAGCTTATCCCGGAGGAATGACCAAGAGACCCAGTACTTC	CASSLSRRNDQETQYF
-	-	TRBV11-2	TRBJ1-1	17	TGTGCCAGCAGCTTAGGCAGCACGACAGTTTTGATCACTGAAGCTTTCTTT	CASSLGSTTVLITEAFF
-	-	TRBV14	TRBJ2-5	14	TGTGCCAGCAGCCAGGCTACTTGGAGAGAGACCCAGTACTTC	CASSQATWRETQYF
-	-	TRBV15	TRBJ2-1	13	TGTGCCACCAGCACCAGGAGAGAGGGACAGCAGTTCTTC	CATSTRREGQQFF
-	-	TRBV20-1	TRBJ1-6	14	TGCAGTGCTAGAGAAAGGGGATTCAATTCACCCCTCCACTTT	CSARERGFNSPLHF
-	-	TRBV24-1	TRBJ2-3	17	TGTGCCACCAGTGATTCGGCCTTGGCAGGGACAACAGATACGCAGTATTTT	CATSDSALAGTTDTQYF
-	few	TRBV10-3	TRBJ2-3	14	TGTGCCATCAGTGCAGGGGAGCGGTCAGATACGCAGTATTTT	CAISAGERSDTQYF
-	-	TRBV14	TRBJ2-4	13	TGTGCCAGCAGCCAAGATGTGAGGACGATTCAGTACTTC	CASSQDVRTIQYF
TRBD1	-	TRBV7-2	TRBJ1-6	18	TGTGCCAGCAGCCGAGGACAGGCGGGGAGCTCCTATAATTCACCCCTCCACTTT	CASSRGQAGSSYNSPLHF
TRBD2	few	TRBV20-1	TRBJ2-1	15	TGCAGTGCTAGACTAGCGGGAGCCTCCTACAATGAGCAGTTCTTC	CSARLAGASYNEQFF
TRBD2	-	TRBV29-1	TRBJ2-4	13	TGCAGCGTCGTCCTAGCGGGGGGGAACATTCAGTACTTC	CSVVLAGGNIQYF
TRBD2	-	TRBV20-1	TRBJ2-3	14	TGCAGTGCTTGGAGCGGGACTAGCACAGATACGCAGTATTTT	CSAWSGTSTDTQYF
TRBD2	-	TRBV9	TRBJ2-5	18	TGTGCCAGCAGCCTCGGGACTAGCGGGAGAGGGGACCAAGAGACCCAGTACTTC	CASSLGTSGRGDQETQYF
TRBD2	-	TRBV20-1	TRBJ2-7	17	TGCAGTGCTAGAGACCACCTAGCGGGAGGCCTCGGCTACGAGCAGTACTTC	CSARDHLAGGLGYEQYF
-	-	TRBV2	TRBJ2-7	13	TGTGCCTGCAGGGCGACAGATATCTACGAGCAGTACTTC	CACRATDIYEQYF
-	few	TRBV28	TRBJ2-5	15	TGTGCCAGCAGTCACGGTATCCCCACGGAGGAGACCCAGTACTTC	CASSHGIPTEETQYF
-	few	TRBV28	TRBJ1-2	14	TGTGCCAGCAGCCGCCCCCCTCTCCCCTATGGCTACACCTTC	CASSRPPLPYGYTF
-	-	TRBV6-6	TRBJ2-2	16	TGTGCCAGCAGTTACCTTCTTACTGCGCAGGCCGGGGAGCTGTTTTTT	CASSYLLTAQAGELFF
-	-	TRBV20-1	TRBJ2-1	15	TGCAGTGCTAGAGATGAGCGCTTCGGAGGCAATGAGCAGTTCTTC	CSARDERFGGNEQFF
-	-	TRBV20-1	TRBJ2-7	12	TGCAGTGTTAGCAGGGCGGAGGACGAGCAGTACTTC	CSVSRAEDEQYF
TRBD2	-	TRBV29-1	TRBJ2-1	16	TGCAGCGTTGAAACCCGGACTAGCGGGACCTACAATGAGCAGTTCTTC	CSVETRTSGTYNEQFF
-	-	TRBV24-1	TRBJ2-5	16	TGTGCCACCAGTGATCCCACAGACAGTCCCCAAGAGACCCAGTACTTC	CATSDPTDSPQETQYF
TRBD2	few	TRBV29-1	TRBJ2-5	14	TGCAGCGTTGAAAGGACAACGGGGGGAGAGACTCAGTACTTC	CSVERTTGGETQYF
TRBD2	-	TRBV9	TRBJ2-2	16	TGTGCCAGCAGCACGGAGCGGGAGGGGGTCACCGGGGAGCTGTTTTTT	CASSTEREGVTGELFF
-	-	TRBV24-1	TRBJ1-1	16	TGTGCCACCAGTGATCCTACCATACAGGGAAACACTGAAGCTTTCTTT	CATSDPTIQGNTEAFF
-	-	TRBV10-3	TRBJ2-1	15	TGTGCCATCAGTGAGAGGGGGGCGCCCACCGGGGAGCAGTTCTTC	CAISERGAPTGEQFF
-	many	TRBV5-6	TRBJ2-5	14	TGTGCCAGCAGCTTCTCGGGGGATGGTGAGACCCAGTACTTC	CASSFSGDGETQYF
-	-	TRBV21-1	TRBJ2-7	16	TGTGCCAGCAGCAAACCCCTCGGGACAGGGGGCTGCGAGCAGTACTTC	CASSKPLGTGGCEQYF
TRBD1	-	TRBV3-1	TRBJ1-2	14	TGTGCCAGCAGTCATTCAGGGGGCGGCTATGGCTACACCTTC	CASSHSGGGYGYTF
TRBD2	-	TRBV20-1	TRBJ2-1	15	TGCAGTGCTAGAGATTCTAGCGGGGGCTACAATGAGCAGTTCTTC	CSARDSSGGYNEQFF
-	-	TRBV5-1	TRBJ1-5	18	TGCGCCAGCCTACCGGGAGCAAGGCCGATAGGGTTCGATCAGCCCCAGCATTTT	CASLPGARPIGFDQPQHF